This T cell receptor beta chain is drawn from a study of CXCR3-negative and CXCR3-positive naive CD8 T cells (dated by TCRdb to between 2018 and 2020). At the level of the whole study: Approximately 140 million TRB reads were obtained in total, roughly 1.5 +/- 0.3 million reads per library. The diversity and physicochemical repertoire analyses included about a dozen donors pooled from two independent experiments. The TRBV-TRBJ cluster analysis covered naive subsets from 5 donors and memory cells from 3 donors. General study outcomes and caveats: Compared with CXCR3-negative naive cells, CXCR3-positive naive cells had TRB CDR3s with higher hydrophobicity (lower Kidera factor 4), lower energy, and higher strength and volume indices. TRBV-TRBJ usage was similar between naive CXCR3-negative and CXCR3-positive cells from the same donor, while memory cells showed distinct patterns. Freshly isolated PBMCs were used for most assays because CXCR3 expression went down partially after cryopreservation. Because surface CD5, which is linked to self-reactivity in mice, was comparable between the naive subsets, TCR interaction strength was also inferred from TRB CDR3 physicochemical properties. Comparably high repertoire diversity was found in both naive subsets, whereas much lower repertoire diversity was found in memory CD8+ T cells.

The sequencer was a NextSeq 550. The Human TCR Profiling Kit (MiLaboratory) was used to prepare UMI-labeled 5' RACE TRB cDNA libraries. cDNA synthesis used the entire amount of extracted RNA, and PCR amplification then used the entire amount of cDNA produced. Libraries were prepared in parallel with an identical number of PCR cycles. On the study's bioinformatics: With a requirement of at least two reads per UMI, MIGEC and MiXCR extracted about 57,000 +/- 9,900 unique UMI-labeled TRB cDNA molecules per library. On average, about 40,000 +/- 10,000 functional in-frame TRB CDR3 nucleotide clonotypes lacking stop codons were found per library. After each sample was downsampled to 5000 UMI-labeled TRB molecules, VDJtools was used to calculate diversity metrics such as normalized Shannon-Wiener and Chao1. For the central five CDR3 residues, VDJtools calculated physicochemical properties weighted by clonotype size, namely interaction energy, strength, volume and Kidera factor 4. With the reads reprocessed by TCRdb, a single entry stands for each CDR3 protein sequence and no DNA is reported. These V and J calls derive from TCRdb rather than the authors' analysis. The table for this sample records just under 65,000 distinct CDR3 sequences. Around 4.8% of the sample lies in the top ten.

As regards this clonotype: What this receptor recognizes is not known.

CDR1 SSHAT and CDR2 FNYEAQ were looked up in the germline V gene (reference sequence). The CDR3 covers 14 residues, taking in both the cysteine and the phenylalanine. The coding DNA is unavailable. Each CD8+ T cell subset was flow-sorted in triplicate, with 300,000 cells per subset placed directly into RLT lysis buffer. Naive CD8+ T cells were defined stringently as CD45RO-CCR7+CD27+CD95- to exclude memory contaminants. Peripheral blood mononuclear cells were isolated from buffy coats using standard density gradient centrifugation. A FACSAria III was used to flow-sort naive CXCR3-negative and CXCR3-positive CD8+ T cells. Total RNA was extracted from sorted cells using an RNeasy Mini Kit.

Sequencing input: naive CXCR3+ CD8+ T cells from blood. The cell subset or site label, read with the paper, signifies: CD45RO-CCR7+CD27+CD95- naive CD8+ T cells expressing CXCR3 (TNR3+). The source is a human donor in good health. Some clones in this sample may be carry-over from other donors' samples. In this chain, TRBV7-7 is recombined with TRBJ2-1. CDR3 loop: CASSLTPTGNEQFF.